Given below is one T cell receptor beta chain in context. Its antigen is unknown. Each CD8+ T cell subset was sorted in triplicate, around 300,000 cells each. Through 5' RACE with UMI labels, the TRB cDNA libraries were prepared. TCRdb reprocessed the 5' RACE reads; each CDR3 protein has one entry and no DNA is given. The listing contains about 56,000 distinct CDR3 sequences. Germline lookup yields CDR1 SGHRS and CDR2 YFSETQ. The CDR3 has 15 residues. This sample is drawn from a study of CXCR3-negative and CXCR3-positive naive CD8 T cells. Study context: Some 150 million TRB reads were obtained in total, which works out to about 1.5 +/- 0.3 million per library. Study-wide findings and caveats: Within a donor, both naive subsets shared TRBV-TRBJ usage, unlike memory cells. For memory CD8+ cells diversity was much lower, but both naive subsets had comparably high diversity.

The sequenced sample consisted of memory CD8+ T cells from blood. The V gene is TRBV5-1, the J gene TRBJ2-3; there is no DNA to check the TCRdb D call of TRBD2. This receptor was taken from a human donor in good health. Some clones in this sample may be carry-over from other donors' samples. The CDR3 is CASSPSGTRTDTQYF.